This is a list of T cell receptor beta chains from one sample in a study of blood T cells in healthy people across ages. MiXCR, applied by TCRdb to the 5' RACE reads, yields one record per CDR3 protein. Altogether roughly 550,000 distinct CDR3 sequences are present, about 24% being singletons, with the ten largest covering 7.5% to 9%. This same sample was also taken into another study, of T cells of mothers and their children.

The sample taken for sequencing was blood. Receptors were obtained from a boy aged 10-17 years in good health. Both conserved end residues are part of each CDR3. D genes are given only for firm matches. Clone sizes are given selectively: once, few, many, or a class where the clone is expanded.

V	J	D	size	CDR3	DNA
TRBV20-1	TRBJ2-5	-	few	CSASSGTPRAETQYF	TGCAGTGCCTCATCCGGGACGCCCCGCGCAGAGACCCAGTACTTC
TRBV5-1	TRBJ2-2	-	few	CASTKAGPNTGELFF	TGCGCCAGCACCAAGGCGGGGCCGAACACCGGGGAGCTGTTTTTT
TRBV29-1	TRBJ2-1	TRBD2	-	CSALPFASGGNEQFF	TGCAGCGCCCTCCCGTTTGCTAGCGGGGGCAATGAGCAGTTCTTC
TRBV20-1	TRBJ1-2	-	-	CSARDVVPGLANGYTF	TGCAGTGCTAGAGATGTTGTTCCAGGCTTGGCGAATGGCTACACCTTC
TRBV2	TRBJ2-7	TRBD1	few	CAGGADRGHEQYF	TGTGCCGGAGGGGCGGACAGGGGCCACGAGCAGTACTTC
TRBV7-8	TRBJ2-4	-	few	CASSSRERKNIQYF	TGTGCCAGCAGCTCCAGGGAGAGAAAAAACATTCAGTACTTC
TRBV30	TRBJ1-6	-	few	CAWRDTTRSNSPLHF	TGTGCCTGGAGGGATACTACGAGATCGAATTCACCCCTCCACTTT
TRBV14	TRBJ1-2	TRBD1	-	CASSQSIQGDLYGYTF	TGTGCCAGCAGCCAAAGTATACAGGGGGACCTCTATGGCTACACCTTC
TRBV19	TRBJ1-1	-	-	CASRRGTFGGNTEAFF	TGTGCCAGTCGCCGCGGGACATTTGGGGGGAACACTGAAGCTTTCTTT
TRBV20-1	TRBJ2-1	TRBD1	few	CSARDGDRGRNEQFF	TGCAGTGCTAGAGATGGGGACAGGGGGCGCAATGAGCAGTTCTTC
TRBV7-6	TRBJ2-2	-	-	CASSLERATGELFF	TGTGCCAGCAGCTTAGAGAGGGCAACCGGTGAGCTGTTTTTT
TRBV27	TRBJ1-2	TRBD1	-	CASTDNTGGKSYTF	TGTGCCAGCACGGATAACACAGGGGGCAAGAGCTACACCTTC
TRBV7-7	TRBJ2-1	TRBD2	-	CASSSGLAGGNEQFF	TGTGCTAGCAGCTCGGGACTAGCGGGGGGAAATGAGCAGTTCTTC
TRBV3-1	TRBJ2-5	-	-	CASSDGTAYEEQYF	TGTGCCAGCAGCGACGGGACGGCGTATGAGGAGCAGTACTTC
TRBV7-3	TRBJ2-7	-	few	CASSSQPVYEQYF	TGTGCCAGCAGCTCGCAACCGGTCTACGAGCAGTACTTC
TRBV27	TRBJ1-1	TRBD1	-	CASKSGTGNTEAFF	TGTGCCAGCAAATCCGGGACAGGGAACACTGAAGCTTTCTTT
TRBV15	TRBJ2-3	-	-	CATSRVGLTRVTQYF	TGTGCCACCAGCAGAGTGGGACTCACCCGAGTTACGCAGTATTTT
TRBV5-4	TRBJ2-5	TRBD1	few	CASSWSGGAGETQYF	TGTGCCAGCAGCTGGTCAGGGGGTGCAGGGGAGACCCAGTACTTC
TRBV12-3/TRBV12-4	TRBJ2-6	-	-	CASSVAGANVLTF	TGTGCCAGCAGTGTAGCCGGGGCCAACGTCCTGACTTTC
TRBV28	TRBJ1-4	-	many	CASSLGWAEGEEKLFF	TGTGCCAGCAGTTTAGGATGGGCAGAAGGGGAGGAAAAACTGTTTTTT
TRBV12-3/TRBV12-4	TRBJ2-1	TRBD2	-	CASTQPGGPYNEQFF	TGTGCCAGCACCCAACCGGGGGGGCCTTACAATGAGCAGTTCTTC
TRBV29-1	TRBJ2-6	-	-	CSVAGSGANVLTF	TGCAGCGTTGCAGGGTCTGGGGCCAACGTCCTGACTTTC
TRBV9	TRBJ2-5	TRBD1	few	CASSPSGTGAQETQYF	TGTGCCAGCAGCCCATCCGGGACAGGAGCTCAAGAGACCCAGTACTTC
TRBV24-1	TRBJ2-7	-	once	CATSDLGGEQYF	TGTGCCACTAGTGATTTGGGAGGCGAGCAGTACTTC
TRBV28	TRBJ1-4	-	-	CASSTRAGIVKLFF	TGTGCCAGCAGTACCCGGGCCGGCATCGTAAAACTGTTTTTT
TRBV7-3	TRBJ2-1	-	-	CASSAQAYNEQFF	TGTGCCAGCAGCGCACAAGCGTACAATGAGCAGTTCTTC
TRBV7-8	TRBJ2-7	-	-	CASSFRQPDAYEQYF	TGTGCCAGCAGCTTCCGACAGCCTGACGCCTACGAGCAGTACTTC
TRBV7-9	TRBJ1-3	-	few	CASSPQTYNSGNTIYF	TGTGCCAGCAGCCCTCAAACATATAACTCTGGAAACACCATATATTTT
TRBV11-2	TRBJ2-5	-	few	CASSRPETQYF	TGTGCCAGCAGCCGACCGGAGACCCAGTACTTC
TRBV2	TRBJ2-5	-	-	CASSGKRETQYF	TGTGCCAGCAGTGGAAAGAGAGAGACCCAGTACTTC
TRBV9	TRBJ1-5	-	few	CASSGGSYSNQPQHF	TGTGCCAGCAGCGGGGGGAGTTATAGCAATCAGCCCCAGCATTTT
TRBV5-7	TRBJ2-2	TRBD1	few	CASSLLTGFSGELFF	TGTGCCAGCAGCTTATTGACAGGGTTTTCCGGGGAGCTGTTTTTT
TRBV6-5	TRBJ2-1	-	few	CASSPGTRFNEQFF	TGTGCCAGCAGCCCCGGGACTCGATTTAATGAGCAGTTCTTC
TRBV20-1	TRBJ2-5	TRBD2	few	CSASAGTSRQETQYF	TGCAGTGCTAGTGCCGGGACTAGCCGCCAAGAGACCCAGTACTTC
TRBV29-1	TRBJ2-7	TRBD1	few	CSVEAGGASYEQYF	TGCAGCGTTGAAGCAGGGGGTGCCTCCTACGAGCAGTACTTC
TRBV11-2	TRBJ1-2	-	-	CASSFDSSIPEGYTF	TGTGCCAGCAGCTTCGACAGTTCCATCCCCGAGGGCTACACCTTC
TRBV2	TRBJ2-5	TRBD1	-	CASSEPADRGTWETQYF	TGTGCCAGCAGTGAACCGGCGGACAGGGGAACGTGGGAGACCCAGTACTTC
TRBV28	TRBJ1-1	-	-	CASSTPSGANTEAFF	TGTGCCAGCAGCACACCCTCAGGCGCAAACACTGAAGCTTTCTTT